The 4 T cell receptor beta chains presented below share a single source sample, sequenced in a study of PD-L1 blockade in urothelial cancer. TCRdb's copy holds only in-frame clones and misses some; the assay was immunoSEQ multiplex PCR. The profile shows roughly 48,000 clones, over 70% of them singletons. This sample comprised PBMCs, obtained around atezolizumab (anti-PD-L1) treatment. The receptors originated from a man in his forties with urothelial cancer.

The rearrangement uses TRBV30 and TRBJ2-7; TRBD1 aligns across 7 bases. With V trimmed by 3 bases and J by 1 base, 9 bases remained unmatched. The CDR3 sequence is 15 residues long. CDR1 and CDR2 from the germline V gene are GTSNPN and SVGIG (reference sequence). As DNA, the CDR3 is TGTGCCTGGAGGACCGGGACAGTAGGTTCCTACGAGCAGTACTTC. This encodes CAWRTGTVGSYEQYF.

The chain carries TRBV19 and TRBJ2-3; TRBD1 is a possible D gene (6 bases). This CDR3 region has 14 residues. V was shortened by 7 bases and J by 4 bases, with 15 bases between the two germline ends. Germline assignment: CDR1 LNHDA and CDR2 SQIVND (reference sequence). The CDR3 reads CASTYGTISDTQYF. The CDR3, as DNA: TGTGCCAGTACCTATGGGACAATCTCAGATACGCAGTATTTT.

The chain is built from TRBV30 and TRBJ1-1; tentatively, D is TRBD1 (6 bases). Trimming shortened V by 7 bases and J by 4 bases, and 13 bases separated the two germline ends. The CDR3 has 12 amino acids. Germline V gene data show CDR1 as GTSNPN and CDR2 as SVGIG (reference sequence). The CDR3 spells CASKGGATEAFF. The CDR3 nucleotides are TGTGCCTCCAAGGGGGGGGCCACTGAAGCTTTCTTT.

The chain joins TRBV5-1 to TRBJ2-3; TRBD1 matches at 10 bases. This CDR3 contains 16 residues. The germline CDR1 and CDR2 sequences are SGHRS and YFSETQ. Losses at the gene ends were 2 bases for V and 4 bases for J; bases not matched to a gene: 7. The DNA for the CDR3 is TGCGCCAGCAGCTTAACCGGGACAGGGGTAGCAGATACGCAGTATTTT. This codes for CASSLTGTGVADTQYF.